These 25 T cell receptor beta chains share one sample of origin, sequenced in a study of blood T cell repertoires in COVID-19. Produced via immunoSEQ multiplex PCR; TCRdb's table is partial and in-frame only. The sample shows 60,000 or so clones, approximately 80% of them seen only once. The sequenced sample consisted of peripheral blood. The receptors shown here come from a human donor in a cohort sampled during active COVID-19.

The chain recombines TRBV10-3 with TRBJ2-2, with 11 bases matching TRBD2. The CDR3 is made up of 16 amino acids. In germline, CDR1 is ENHRY, CDR2 SYGVKD. Germline trimming cut 10 bases from V and 2 bases from J; bases unmatched to any gene: 9. The CDR3 is CATRGSGGANTGELFF. For the CDR3, the DNA is TGTGCCACAAGAGGTAGCGGGGGGGCCAACACCGGGGAGCTGTTTTTT.

This clone was seen just once. The chain joins TRBV19 to TRBJ2-4; 8 nucleotides agree with TRBD2. The CDR3 covers 16 residues. With V trimmed by 5 bases and J by 2 bases, 8 bases remained unmatched. CDR1 is LNHDA, CDR2 SQIVND, per germline (reference sequence). CDR3 sequence: CASSGSVAGTKNIQYF. Written as DNA, the CDR3 is TGTGCCAGTAGTGGTTCGGTAGCGGGGACCAAAAACATTCAGTACTTC.

The chain combines TRBV4-2 with TRBJ1-4; D perhaps matches TRBD1 (5 bases). CDR3 size: 14 residues. Deletions cut 1 base from V and 4 bases from J, with 7 bases between. Germline loops: CDR1 LGHNA, CDR2 YNFKEQ. CDR3 sequence: CASSQGQHNEKLFF. DNA for the CDR3: TGTGCCAGCAGCCAAGGACAGCATAATGAAAAACTGTTTTTT.

The table lists this clone with many counts. The chain couples TRBV5-1 to TRBJ1-2; D may be TRBD1 (5 bases). The CDR3 consists of 14 residues. Trimming shortened V by 0 bases and J by 8 bases, and 14 bases separated the two germline ends. CDR1 and CDR2 from the germline V gene are SGHRS and YFSETQ. The CDR3 DNA reads TGCGCCAGCAGCTTGGAGCAGGGAACGGACGGCTACACCTTC. This codes for CASSLEQGTDGYTF. The full variable domain, its missing parts supplied by reference TRBV5-1 and TRBJ1-2, is KAGVTQTPRYLIKTRGQQVTLSCSPISGHRSVSWYQQTPGQGLQFLFEYFSETQRNKGNFPGRFSGRQFSNSRSEMNVSTLELGDSALYLCASSLEQGTDGYTFGSGTRLTVV.

This sequence joins TRBV5-5 and TRBJ2-3; TRBD2 might be the D (5 bases). CDR1 is SGHKS and CDR2 is YYEKEE in the germline V gene (reference sequence). Trimming stripped 0 bases from V and 1 base from J, with 18 bases between. This CDR3 contains 18 residues. CDR3 protein: CASSLGAGGSVGTDTQYF. As DNA, the CDR3 is TGTGCCAGCAGCTTGGGGGCGGGCGGGTCTGTAGGCACAGATACGCAGTATTTT.

The rearrangement uses TRBV19 and TRBJ2-6, with a possible D match to TRBD2 (5 bases). Germline V gene sequence: CDR1 LNHDA, CDR2 SQIVND (reference sequence). V was clipped by 3 bases and J by 0 bases, with 6 bases between them. This CDR3 comprises 15 residues. This CDR3 reads CASSIGNSGANVLTF. Here the CDR3 DNA reads TGTGCCAGTAGTATCGGGAACTCTGGGGCCAACGTCCTGACTTTC.

The chain links TRBV5-1 to TRBJ2-2; 9 bases agree with TRBD2. The V and J ends lost 0 bases and 2 bases, in that order; junction bases with no gene match: 2. Germline CDR1 is SGHRS and CDR2 is YFSETQ. The CDR3 extends over 16 amino acids. The CDR3 loop reads CASSLGGLANTGELFF. The CDR3 nucleotides read TGCGCCAGCAGCTTGGGGGGACTAGCTAACACCGGGGAGCTGTTTTTT.

The gene calls are TRBV7-3 and TRBJ2-5; TRBD2 matches at 9 bases. Trimming took 6 bases from V and 4 from J; bases not matched to a gene: 9. Per the germline V gene, CDR1 is SGHTA and CDR2 is FQGTGA. CDR3 length: 15 residues. The CDR3 DNA reads TGTGCCAGCAGTAAAGGCGGGGGGGCCGGAGAGACCCAGTACTTC. This codes for CASSKGGGAGETQYF.

The rearrangement uses TRBV5-5 and TRBJ1-2; tentative D call: TRBD1 (5 bases). CDR3 length: 13 residues. The germline V and J ends were trimmed by 0 bases and 7 bases, with 10 bases remaining between them. Germline loops: CDR1 SGHKS, CDR2 YYEKEE (reference sequence). CDR3 sequence (DNA): TGTGCCAGCAGCTTGGGCAGGGCCAGTGGCTACACCTTC. It is translated as CASSLGRASGYTF.

The rearrangement links TRBV19 to TRBJ1-2; D perhaps matches TRBD1 (5 bases). The CDR3 has 13 residues. V was shortened by 6 bases and J by 2 bases, with 10 bases between the two germline ends. Germline assignment: CDR1 LNHDA and CDR2 SQIVND (reference sequence). The CDR3 region has the DNA TGTGCCAGTAGCAAGGAGGGGAACTATGGCTACACCTTC. As protein: CASSKEGNYGYTF.

This clone was counted a single time. V and J are TRBV10-3 and TRBJ2-7, with a tentative D call TRBD2 (6 bases). The length of the CDR3 is 12 residues. Germline V gene data show CDR1 as ENHRY and CDR2 as SYGVKD. Trimming shortened V by 3 bases and J by 5 bases, and 8 bases separated the two germline ends. This CDR3 reads CAISEGGDEQYF. As DNA, the CDR3 is TGTGCCATCAGTGAAGGAGGGGACGAGCAGTACTTC.

This clone was picked up one time. The chain has TRBV27 and TRBJ1-2; possible D gene TRBD1, 6 bases. The CDR3 sequence is 15 residues long. V lost 2 bases, J lost 0 bases, and 10 bases lay in between. Germline loops: CDR1 MNHEY, CDR2 SMNVEV (reference sequence). CDR3 in amino acids: CASSLEGHTNYGYTF. The CDR3 DNA follows: TGTGCCAGCAGTTTAGAGGGACACACTAACTATGGCTACACCTTC.

This clone was seen a handful of times. The gene calls are TRBV7-3 and TRBJ2-2; TRBD2 matches at 7 bases. The CDR3 spans 12 residues. In germline, CDR1 is SGHTA, CDR2 FQGTGA. The J segment lost 5 bases and the V segment lost 8 bases, leaving 2 bases of the junction unmatched. The CDR3 protein is CASGRDTGELFF. The CDR3 nucleotides read TGTGCCAGCGGGAGGGATACCGGGGAGCTGTTTTTT.

The chain joins TRBV9 to TRBJ2-1; D gene ambiguous. Germline V gives CDR1 SGDLS, CDR2 YYNGEE. The CDR3 runs 12 residues. V shed 2 bases and J shed 10 bases, with 10 bases lying between them. CDR3 region: CASSVRRGEQFF. The CDR3 DNA is TGTGCCAGCAGCGTCCGTCGAGGCGAGCAGTTCTTC. Variable domain in full (rest from reference TRBV9 and TRBJ2-1): DSGVTQTPKHLITATGQRVTLRCSPRSGDLSVYWYQQSLDQGLQFLIQYYNGEERAKGNILERFSAQQFPDLHSELNLSSLELGDSALYFCASSVRRGEQFFGPGTRLTVL.

CDR3 amino acids: CAWSLVRGGTEAFF. The CDR3 DNA is TGTGCCTGGAGTTTGGTCCGGGGTGGTACTGAAGCTTTCTTT. The rearrangement joins TRBV30 to TRBJ1-1; no clear D. Germline CDR1 GTSNPN, CDR2 SVGIG (reference sequence). The V gene lost 2 bases and the J gene lost 5 bases, with 15 bases spanning the gap. This CDR3 is 14 amino acids long.

Regarding this clone: One junction end disagrees with the germline gene, perhaps due to a read error. The rearrangement links TRBV7-2 to TRBJ2-1; 13 bases are shared with TRBD2. The CDR3 covers 14 residues. Per germline, CDR1 SGHTA and CDR2 FQGNSA. CDR3 sequence: CASGKTSGGSEPFF. The CDR3 DNA reads as TGTGCCAGTGGGAAGACTAGCGGGGGGTCGGAGCCGTTCTTC.

In its sample, this clone was seen a few times. V and J are TRBV4-1 and TRBJ2-5, with 13 nucleotides matching TRBD2. Germline-derived CDR1 and CDR2 are MGHRA and YSYEKL. The CDR3 runs to 17 residues. V was pared by 0 bases and J by 4 bases, with 5 bases of the junction left unmatched. The CDR3 bases are TGCGCCAGCAGCCAAGATTCCACTAGCGGGGGGGGAGAGACCCAGTACTTC. It codes for CASSQDSTSGGGETQYF.

The J gene is TRBJ1-5, the V gene TRBV6-5, with unresolved D. This CDR3 spans 13 amino acids. Trimming took off 10 bases at V and 2 bases at J, with 12 bases between the two ends. Germline loops: CDR1 MNHEY, CDR2 SVGAGI. As DNA, the CDR3 is TGTGCCACCCAGGAAATAGGCAATCAGCCCCAGCATTTT. Its protein is CATQEIGNQPQHF.

The chain uses TRBV4-3 and TRBJ1-2, with TRBD1 matching over 7 bases. V trimming: 0 bases; J trimming: 8 bases; junction bases outside the gene matches: 6. The length of the CDR3 is 14 residues. Germline assignment: CDR1 LGHNA and CDR2 YSLEER. The CDR3 is CASSQDRGFVGYTF. The CDR3 DNA is TGCGCCAGCAGCCAAGACAGGGGGTTCGTCGGCTACACCTTC.

This sequence joins TRBV3-1 (or the pseudogene TRBV3-2) and TRBJ2-7, with 9 bases fitting TRBD2. With V trimmed by 1 base and J by 4 bases, 5 bases remained unmatched. This CDR3 is 15 amino acids long. Germline-derived CDR1 and CDR2 are LGHDT and YNNKEL (reference sequence). The CDR3 bases are TGTGCCAGCAGCCAAGCGGTGCTAGCGGGATACGAGCAGTACTTC. Its translation is CASSQAVLAGYEQYF.

The genes are TRBV2 and TRBJ2-7; 7 bases fit TRBD1. The ends lost 2 bases at V and 5 bases at J; junction bases unmatched: 6. The CDR3 has 14 residues. The V gene's germline CDR1 is SNHLY and CDR2 FYNNEI. For the CDR3, the DNA is TGTGCCAGCAGTGAACCCCCAGGACAGGACGAGCAGTACTTC. It specifies CASSEPPGQDEQYF.

This clone appeared a few times. The J gene is TRBJ1-5, the V gene TRBV2, with TRBD1 identical over 7 bases. CDR3 length: 18 amino acids. Germline V gene sequence: CDR1 SNHLY, CDR2 FYNNEI. With 6 bases clipped from V and 6 bases from J, the junction kept 20 bases outside the gene matches. Written as DNA, the CDR3 is TGTGCCAGCAGCCGGGCCGGGACAGACAGCGGAGGTAGTCAGCCCCAGCATTTT. Translation: CASSRAGTDSGGSQPQHF.

The V and J genes are TRBV5-1 and TRBJ1-3, with D possibly being TRBD1 (5 bases). The germline V and J ends were trimmed by 4 bases and 4 bases, with 15 bases remaining between them. There are 15 residues in the CDR3. The V gene's germline CDR1 is SGHRS and CDR2 YFSETQ. The CDR3: CASSLPSAGGNTIYF. CDR3 sequence (DNA): TGCGCCAGCAGCCTCCCGAGCGCAGGGGGAAACACCATATATTTT.

This clone was detected ten times or more. This chain joins TRBV10-1 and TRBJ2-1; 10 bases match TRBD1. The trim removed 10 bases at V and 8 bases at J, leaving 11 bases unmatched. CDR1 WNHNN and CDR2 SYGVQD come from the germline V gene (reference sequence). The CDR3 covers 14 residues. CDR3 DNA: TGCGCCAACGAGGGACAGGGGTCGGTGGATGAGCAGTTCTTC. Its protein is CANEGQGSVDEQFF.

The sample holds a few counts of this clone. This rearrangement joins TRBV2 to TRBJ2-7, with 8 bases fitting TRBD1. CDR1 and CDR2 (germline): SNHLY, FYNNEI. The CDR3 extends over 13 amino acids. V shed 3 bases and J 3 bases; nucleotides not matched to a gene: 1. The CDR3 here is CASSDTGGYEQYF. For the CDR3, the DNA is TGTGCCAGCAGTGATACAGGGGGCTACGAGCAGTACTTC.